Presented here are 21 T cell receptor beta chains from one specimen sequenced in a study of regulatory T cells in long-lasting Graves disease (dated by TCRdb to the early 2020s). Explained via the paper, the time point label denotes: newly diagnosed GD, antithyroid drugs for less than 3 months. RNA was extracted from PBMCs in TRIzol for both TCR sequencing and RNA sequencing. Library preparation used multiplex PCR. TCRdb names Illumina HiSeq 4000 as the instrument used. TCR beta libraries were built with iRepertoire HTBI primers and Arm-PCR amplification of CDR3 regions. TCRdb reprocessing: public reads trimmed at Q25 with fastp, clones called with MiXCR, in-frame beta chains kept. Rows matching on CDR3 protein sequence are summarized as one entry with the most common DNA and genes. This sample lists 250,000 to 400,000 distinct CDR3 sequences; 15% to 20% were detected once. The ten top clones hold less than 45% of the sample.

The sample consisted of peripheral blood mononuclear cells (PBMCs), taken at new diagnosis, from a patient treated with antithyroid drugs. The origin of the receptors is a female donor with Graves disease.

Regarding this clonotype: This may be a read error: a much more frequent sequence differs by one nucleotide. The DNA for the CDR3 is TGTGCCAGCAGTTCCTACCTGGGATCCGGGGACGAGCAGTTCTTC. Translated, it gives CASSSYLGSGDEQFF. The genes are TRBV28 and TRBJ2-1; possibly TRBD1 or TRBD2 for D (5 bases each). The CDR3 contains 15 residues. Between the trimmed V and J ends, which lost 4 bases and 10 bases, there was a span of 20 bases. Germline values: CDR1 MDHEN, CDR2 SYDVKM.

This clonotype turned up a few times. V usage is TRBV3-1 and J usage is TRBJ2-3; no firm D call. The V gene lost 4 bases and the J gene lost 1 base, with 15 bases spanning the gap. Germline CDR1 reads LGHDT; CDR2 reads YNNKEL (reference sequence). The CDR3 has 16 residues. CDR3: CASSPETGHGTDTQYF. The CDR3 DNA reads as TGTGCCAGCAGCCCAGAGACTGGCCACGGCACAGATACGCAGTATTTT.

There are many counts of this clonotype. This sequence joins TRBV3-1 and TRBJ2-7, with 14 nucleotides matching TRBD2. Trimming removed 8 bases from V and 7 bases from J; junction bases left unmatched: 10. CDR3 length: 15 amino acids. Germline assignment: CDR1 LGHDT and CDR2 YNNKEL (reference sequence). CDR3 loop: CASRLAGGALEEQYF. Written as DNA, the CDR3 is TGTGCCAGCCGACTAGCGGGAGGGGCCTTAGAAGAGCAGTACTTC.

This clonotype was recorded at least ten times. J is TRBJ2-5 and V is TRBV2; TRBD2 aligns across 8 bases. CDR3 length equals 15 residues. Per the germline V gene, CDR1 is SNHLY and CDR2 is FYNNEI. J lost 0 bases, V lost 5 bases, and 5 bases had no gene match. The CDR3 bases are TGTGCCAGCAGTCTAGCGGGTTGGTACCAAGAGACCCAGTACTTC. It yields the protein CASSLAGWYQETQYF.

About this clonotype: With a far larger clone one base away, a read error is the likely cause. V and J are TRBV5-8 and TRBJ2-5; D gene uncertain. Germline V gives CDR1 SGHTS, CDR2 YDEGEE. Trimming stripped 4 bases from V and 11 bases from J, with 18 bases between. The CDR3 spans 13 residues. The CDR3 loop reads CASSQMSGYEQYF. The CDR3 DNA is TGTGCCAGCAGCCAAATGTCCGGCTATGAGCAGTACTTC.

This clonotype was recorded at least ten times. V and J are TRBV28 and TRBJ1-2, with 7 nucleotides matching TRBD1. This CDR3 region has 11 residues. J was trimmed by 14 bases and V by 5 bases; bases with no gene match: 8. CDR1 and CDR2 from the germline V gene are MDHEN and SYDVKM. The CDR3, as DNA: TGTGCCAGCAGTATGGACAGGTCCTCTACCTTC. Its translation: CASSMDRSSTF.

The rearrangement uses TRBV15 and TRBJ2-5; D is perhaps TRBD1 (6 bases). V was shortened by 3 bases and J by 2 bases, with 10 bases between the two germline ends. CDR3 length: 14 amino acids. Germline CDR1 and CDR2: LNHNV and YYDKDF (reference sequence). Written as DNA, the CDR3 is TGTGCCACCAGCAGCGGGACACTACAAGAGACCCAGTACTTC. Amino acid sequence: CATSSGTLQETQYF. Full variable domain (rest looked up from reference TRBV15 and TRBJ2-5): DAMVIQNPRYQVTQFGKPVTLSCSQTLNHNVMYWYQQKSSQAPKLLFHYYDKDFNNEADTPDNFQSRRPNTSFCFLDIRSPGLGDTAMYLCATSSGTLQETQYFGPGTRLLVL.

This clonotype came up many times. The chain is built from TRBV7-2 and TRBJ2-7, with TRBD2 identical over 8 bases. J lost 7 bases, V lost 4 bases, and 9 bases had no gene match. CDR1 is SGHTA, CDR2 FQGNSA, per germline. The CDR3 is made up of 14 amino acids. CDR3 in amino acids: CASSWAEREREQYF. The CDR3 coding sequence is TGTGCCAGCAGCTGGGCGGAGCGGGAGAGGGAGCAGTACTTC. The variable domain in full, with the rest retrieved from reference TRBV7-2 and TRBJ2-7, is GAGVSQSPSNKVTEKGKDVELRCDPISGHTALYWYRQSLGQGLEFLIYFQGNSAPDKSGLPSDRFSAERTGGSVSTLTIQRTQQEDSAVYLCASSWAEREREQYFGPGTRLTVT.

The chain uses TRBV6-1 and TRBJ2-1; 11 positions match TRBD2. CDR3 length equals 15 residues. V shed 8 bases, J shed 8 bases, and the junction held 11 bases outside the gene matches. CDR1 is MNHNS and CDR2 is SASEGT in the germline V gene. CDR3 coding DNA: TGTGCCAGCGGTAGATTAGCGGGAGGGCGGGATGAGCAGTTCTTC. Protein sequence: CASGRLAGGRDEQFF.

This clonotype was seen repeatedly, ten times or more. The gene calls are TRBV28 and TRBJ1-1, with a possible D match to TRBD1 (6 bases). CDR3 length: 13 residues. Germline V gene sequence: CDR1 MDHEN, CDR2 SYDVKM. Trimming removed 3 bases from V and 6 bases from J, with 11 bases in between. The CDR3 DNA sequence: TGTGCCAGCAGTTTCCAGGGGTCGTCTGAAGCTTTCTTT. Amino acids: CASSFQGSSEAFF.

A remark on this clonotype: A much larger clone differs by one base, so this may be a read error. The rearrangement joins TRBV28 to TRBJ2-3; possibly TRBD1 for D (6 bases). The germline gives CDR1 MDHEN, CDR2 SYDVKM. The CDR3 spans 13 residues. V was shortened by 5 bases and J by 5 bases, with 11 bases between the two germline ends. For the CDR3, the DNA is TGTGCCAGCAGTGTCACAGGGTTAGATACGCAGTATTTT. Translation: CASSVTGLDTQYF. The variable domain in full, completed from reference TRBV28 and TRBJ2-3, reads DVKVTQSSRYLVKRTGEKVFLECVQDMDHENMFWYRQDPGLGLRLIYFSYDVKMKEKGDIPEGYSVSREKKERFSLILESASTNQTSMYLCASSVTGLDTQYFGPGTRLTVL.

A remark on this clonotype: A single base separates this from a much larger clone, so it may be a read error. The CDR3 nucleotides are TGCAGCGTTGAAGTATTAGCCAATGAGCAGTACTTC. Protein sequence: CSVEVLANEQYF. This rearrangement joins TRBV29-1 to TRBJ2-5; D is undetermined. The V end was cut by 1 base, the J end by 11 bases, with 14 bases between. The germline V gene has CDR1 SQVTM and CDR2 ANQGSEA. The CDR3 runs 12 residues.

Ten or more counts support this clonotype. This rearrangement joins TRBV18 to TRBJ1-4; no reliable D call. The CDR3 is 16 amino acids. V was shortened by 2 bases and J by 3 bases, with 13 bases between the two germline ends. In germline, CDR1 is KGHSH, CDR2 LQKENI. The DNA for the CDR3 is TGTGCCAGCTCACCAACTAAGTACAGCTCTAATGAAAAACTGTTTTTT. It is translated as CASSPTKYSSNEKLFF. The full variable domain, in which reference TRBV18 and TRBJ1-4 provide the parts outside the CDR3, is NAGVMQNPRHLVRRRGQEARLRCSPMKGHSHVYWYRQLPEEGLKFMVYLQKENIIDESGMPKERFSAEFPKEGPSILRIQQVVRGDSAAYFCASSPTKYSSNEKLFFGSGTQLSVL.

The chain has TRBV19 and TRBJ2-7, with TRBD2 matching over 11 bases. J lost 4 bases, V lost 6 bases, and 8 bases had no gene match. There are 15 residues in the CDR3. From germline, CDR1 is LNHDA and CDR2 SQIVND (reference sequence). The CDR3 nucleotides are TGTGCCAGTAGCCCATTGGGGACTAGCGGATACGAGCAGTACTTC. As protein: CASSPLGTSGYEQYF.

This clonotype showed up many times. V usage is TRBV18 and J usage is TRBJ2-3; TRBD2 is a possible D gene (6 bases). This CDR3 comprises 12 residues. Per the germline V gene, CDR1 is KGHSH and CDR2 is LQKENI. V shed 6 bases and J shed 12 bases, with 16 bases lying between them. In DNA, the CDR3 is TGTGCCAGCTCTTCCGGGACTGTCGACCAGTATTTT. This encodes CASSSGTVDQYF. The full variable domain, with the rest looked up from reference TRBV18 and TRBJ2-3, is NAGVMQNPRHLVRRRGQEARLRCSPMKGHSHVYWYRQLPEEGLKFMVYLQKENIIDESGMPKERFSAEFPKEGPSILRIQQVVRGDSAAYFCASSSGTVDQYFGPGTRLTVL.

The DNA for the CDR3 is TGTGCCAGCAGCTCAGGGAAGCCGGGGCCCCAGCATTTT. It translates to CASSSGKPGPQHF. V is TRBV13 and J is TRBJ1-5; tentative D call: TRBD1 (5 bases). The CDR3 length is 13 residues. Trimming took off 4 bases at V and 9 bases at J, with 13 bases between the two ends. Germline V CDR1 and CDR2: PRHDT, FYEKMQ (reference sequence).

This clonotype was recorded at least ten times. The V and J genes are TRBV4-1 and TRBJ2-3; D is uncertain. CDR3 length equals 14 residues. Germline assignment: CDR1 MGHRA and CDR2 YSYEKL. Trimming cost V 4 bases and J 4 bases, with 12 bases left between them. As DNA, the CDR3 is TGCGCCAGCAGCCCCAGTAGAATCGCAGATACGCAGTATTTT. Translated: CASSPSRIADTQYF.

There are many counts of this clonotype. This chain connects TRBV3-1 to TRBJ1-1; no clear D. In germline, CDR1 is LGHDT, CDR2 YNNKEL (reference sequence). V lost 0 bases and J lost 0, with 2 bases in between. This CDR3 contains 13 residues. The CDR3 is CASSQELNTEAFF. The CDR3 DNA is TGTGCCAGCAGCCAAGAACTGAACACTGAAGCTTTCTTT.

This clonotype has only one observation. The CDR3 sequence is CASSERGPGGGKLFF. Here the CDR3 DNA reads TGTGCCAGCAGTGAAAGGGGCCCTGGAGGGGGAAAACTGTTTTTT. The gene calls are TRBV2 and TRBJ1-4; D perhaps matches TRBD1 (6 bases). The germline V and J ends were trimmed by 2 bases and 10 bases, with 17 bases remaining between them. Germline assignment: CDR1 SNHLY and CDR2 FYNNEI. This CDR3 spans 15 amino acids.

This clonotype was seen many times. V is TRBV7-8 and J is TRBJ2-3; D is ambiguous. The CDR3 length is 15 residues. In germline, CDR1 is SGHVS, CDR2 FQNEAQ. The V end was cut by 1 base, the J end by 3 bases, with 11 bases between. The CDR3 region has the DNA TGTGCCAGCAGCTTAGAGCTGTCGACGACAGATACGCAGTATTTT. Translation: CASSLELSTTDTQYF.

CDR3 in amino acids: CASSPIGANTGELFF. The CDR3 bases are TGCGCCAGCAGCCCCATAGGGGCGAACACCGGGGAGCTGTTTTTT. The chain carries TRBV5-1 and TRBJ2-2, with D maybe TRBD1 (5 bases). Trimming pared 4 bases from V and 0 bases from J, leaving 10 bases between. CDR3 length: 15 residues. CDR1 is SGHRS and CDR2 is YFSETQ in the germline V gene.